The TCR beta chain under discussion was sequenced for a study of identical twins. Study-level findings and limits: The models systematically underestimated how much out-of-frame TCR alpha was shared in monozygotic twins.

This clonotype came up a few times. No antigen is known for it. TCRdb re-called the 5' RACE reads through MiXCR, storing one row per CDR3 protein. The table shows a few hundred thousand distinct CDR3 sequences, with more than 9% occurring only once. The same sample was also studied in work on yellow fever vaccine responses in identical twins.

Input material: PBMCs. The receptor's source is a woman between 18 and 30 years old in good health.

The CDR3 here is CASSIRQGLAYEQYF. Here the CDR3 DNA reads TGTGCCAGCAGCATACGACAGGGGTTGGCCTACGAGCAGTACTTC. V and J are TRBV11-2 and TRBJ2-7; 8 nucleotides agree with TRBD1. The trim removed 5 bases at V and 2 bases at J, leaving 8 bases unmatched. The CDR3 is 15 amino acids. Germline V gives CDR1 SGHAT, CDR2 FQNNGV.